The next 32 T cell receptor beta chains were all read from a single sample in a study of PD-L1 blockade in urothelial cancer. Measured with immunoSEQ multiplex PCR; TCRdb has only the in-frame clones, and not every one. The repertoire includes more than 30,000 clones, approximately 82% of them detected once, and less than 40% sits in the top ten. Sequences were derived from PBMCs, sampled around atezolizumab (anti-PD-L1) treatment. Source of these receptors: a man in his 60s with urothelial cancer.

The genes are TRBV7-6 and TRBJ1-2; D is uncertain. Germline V gene data show CDR1 as SGHVS and CDR2 as FNYEAQ. This CDR3 has 13 residues. V lost 4 bases and J lost 6, with 12 bases in between. Here the CDR3 reads CASSSGVSDGYTF. CDR3 DNA: TGTGCCAGCAGCTCCGGGGTTTCGGATGGCTACACCTTC. The complete variable domain, with remaining parts taken from reference TRBV7-6 and TRBJ1-2, reads GAGVSQSPRYKVTKRGQDVALRCDPISGHVSLYWYRQALGQGPEFLTYFNYEAQQDKSGLPNDRFSAERPEGSISTLTIQRTEQRDSAMYRCASSSGVSDGYTFGSGTRLTVV.

The V and J genes are TRBV6-5 and TRBJ2-7, with unresolved D. This CDR3 spans 13 amino acids. Trimming pared 7 bases from V and 2 bases from J, leaving 12 bases between. CDR1 and CDR2 (germline): MNHEY, SVGAGI. CDR3: CASTTPVTYEQYF. Here the CDR3 DNA reads TGTGCCAGCACAACTCCGGTAACCTACGAGCAGTACTTC.

V and J are TRBV27 and TRBJ1-5; no clear D. V gave up 5 bases and J gave up 0 bases, with 8 bases separating them. CDR1 and CDR2 (germline): MNHEY, SMNVEV (reference sequence). The CDR3 has 14 residues. This chain's CDR3 is CASSLRASNQPQHF. The CDR3 bases are TGTGCCAGCAGTCTGCGGGCTAGCAATCAGCCCCAGCATTTT.

The V call is TRBV7-9, the J call TRBJ2-4; 9 bases match TRBD1. CDR1 and CDR2 (germline): SEHNR, FQNEAQ (reference sequence). The CDR3 covers 15 residues. J lost 11 bases, V lost 5 bases, and 13 bases had no gene match. The CDR3 DNA reads as TGTGCCAGCAGCAACGAAATGGGACAGGGATTCTTTCAGTACTTC. This sequence encodes CASSNEMGQGFFQYF. The whole variable domain, remainder taken from reference TRBV7-9 and TRBJ2-4, is DTGVSQNPRHKITKRGQNVTFRCDPISEHNRLYWYRQTLGQGPEFLTYFQNEAQLEKSRLLSDRFSAERPKGSFSTLEIQRTEQGDSAMYLCASSNEMGQGFFQYFGAGTRLSVL.

This clone was counted once. The rearrangement links TRBV19 to TRBJ1-3; D call uncertain. The CDR3 runs 13 residues. CDR1 and CDR2 from the germline V gene are LNHDA and SQIVND (reference sequence). V was cut by 9 bases and J by 2 bases, with 11 bases left in between. CDR3 nucleotides: TGTGCCAGCCAGACTGCTACTGGAAACACCATATATTTT. This sequence encodes CASQTATGNTIYF.

This clone was observed once. The rearrangement uses TRBV11-2 and TRBJ1-3; TRBD1 is a possible D gene (5 bases). CDR1 SGHAT and CDR2 FQNNGV come from the germline V gene. V gave up 1 base and J gave up 4 bases, with 11 bases separating them. This CDR3 spans 15 amino acids. CDR3: CASSLAWAGGNTIYF. Written as DNA, the CDR3 is TGTGCCAGCAGCTTAGCCTGGGCAGGGGGAAACACCATATATTTT. Based on the CDR3 plus reference TRBV11-2 and TRBJ1-3, the full variable domain is EAGVAQSPRYKIIEKRQSVAFWCNPISGHATLYWYQQILGQGPKLLIQFQNNGVVDDSQLPKDRFSAERLKGVDSTLKIQPAKLEDSAVYLCASSLAWAGGNTIYFGEGSWLTVV.

This chain uses TRBV11-2 with TRBJ1-2; 7 positions match TRBD1. CDR1 and CDR2 (germline): SGHAT, FQNNGV. CDR3 length: 15 amino acids. J was trimmed by 7 bases and V by 4 bases; bases with no gene match: 12. DNA of the CDR3: TGTGCCAGCAGCTCCGGGACAGCCCGTTGGGGTGGCTACACCTTC. Translation gives CASSSGTARWGGYTF.

This chain joins TRBV12-5 and TRBJ2-7; 7 nucleotides match TRBD1. This CDR3 region has 16 residues. V was clipped by 3 bases and J by 3 bases; unmatched bases: 11. Germline-derived CDR1 and CDR2 are LGHNT and FRNRAP. This CDR3 reads CASGFTAGQAIYEQYF. CDR3 in DNA: TGTGCTAGTGGTTTTACCGCTGGACAGGCAATCTACGAGCAGTACTTC.

For the CDR3, the DNA is TGTGCCAGCAGCTTAGGGCGGGCTGCCTACAATGAGCAGTTCTTC. It codes for CASSLGRAAYNEQFF. The chain couples TRBV5-6 to TRBJ2-1; possibly TRBD2 for D (5 bases). V shed 2 bases and J shed 2 bases, with 11 bases lying between them. CDR1 and CDR2 (germline): SGHDT, YYEEEE. CDR3 length: 15 amino acids.

The CDR3 spells CASSDPDRDEQFF. The CDR3 DNA is TGTGCCAGCAGTGACCCGGACAGGGACGAGCAGTTCTTC. The gene calls are TRBV6-4 and TRBJ2-1, with TRBD1 matching 8 bases. The length of the CDR3 is 13 residues. Germline assignment: CDR1 MRHNA and CDR2 SNTAGT. The V and J ends lost 2 bases and 10 bases, in that order; junction bases with no gene match: 4.

This rearrangement joins TRBV7-2 to TRBJ2-3; 9 bases are shared with TRBD2. The CDR3 runs to 14 residues. The junction had 8 bases not matched to a gene; V was cut back by 2 bases and J by 11 bases. Germline lookup yields CDR1 SGHTA and CDR2 FQGNSA. The CDR3 DNA reads TGTGCCAGCAGCTTAATGCGGGAGGGCCAGAGGCAGTATTTT. Its protein product is CASSLMREGQRQYF.

As to this clone: The junction does not match germline at one end; this may be a read error. Distinct nucleotide sequences in the sample also encode this CDR3. The chain links TRBV30 to TRBJ2-2; D possibly corresponds to TRBD2 (5 bases). Germline assignment: CDR1 GTSNPN and CDR2 SVGIG (reference sequence). This CDR3 has 14 amino acids. The chain's CDR3 is CAWSLALGTGELFF. CDR3 sequence (DNA): TGTGCCTGGAGTTTGGCACTCGGCACTGGGGAGCTTTTTTTT.

The genes are TRBV5-1 and TRBJ1-2; no reliable D call. CDR1 is SGHRS and CDR2 is YFSETQ in the germline V gene. CDR3 length equals 14 residues. V lost 0 bases to trimming and J lost 4 bases, with 10 bases between them. CDR3 residues: CASSLELGSYGYTF. CDR3 nucleotides: TGCGCCAGCAGCTTGGAGCTTGGTAGCTATGGCTACACCTTC.

This clone was seen more than once but under ten times. This rearrangement joins TRBV30 to TRBJ1-5, with no clear D. The CDR3 runs to 13 residues. Looked up from germline, CDR1 is GTSNPN and CDR2 is SVGIG (reference sequence). V lost 1 base and J 5 bases, leaving 9 bases between the germline ends. The CDR3 nucleotides read TGTGCCTGGAGTGGGGCCGGGGATCAGCCCCAGCATTTT. It yields the protein CAWSGAGDQPQHF.

A single count supports this clone. The V and J genes are TRBV18 and TRBJ1-1, with a possible D match to TRBD1 (6 bases). V was cut by 0 bases and J by 7 bases, with 15 bases left in between. The CDR3 runs 15 residues. Germline V lookup: CDR1 KGHSH, CDR2 LQKENI. The CDR3 protein is CASSPPRGDNLEAFF. In DNA form, the CDR3 reads TGTGCCAGCTCACCACCAAGAGGGGACAACCTTGAAGCTTTCTTT.

Only one count was recorded for this clone. The J gene is TRBJ2-3, the V gene TRBV11-2; D unresolved. There are 14 residues in the CDR3. The ends were cut back, 5 bases at V and 3 bases at J, with 12 bases in the middle. The V gene's germline CDR1 is SGHAT and CDR2 FQNNGV. The CDR3 DNA sequence: TGTGCCAGCAGCCCCCTCCGGTCAACAGATACGCAGTATTTT. Amino acids: CASSPLRSTDTQYF.

The V gene is TRBV7-2, the J gene TRBJ1-6, with 7 bases fitting TRBD1. Germline loops: CDR1 SGHTA, CDR2 FQGNSA. J lost 6 bases, V lost 5 bases, and 16 bases had no gene match. This CDR3 comprises 18 residues. CDR3 sequence (DNA): TGTGCCAGCAGCCTACCCCGCGGGAGGGGGCTTGGTAATTCACCCCTCCACTTT. Protein sequence: CASSLPRGRGLGNSPLHF.

The chain combines TRBV7-2 with TRBJ1-1, with D tentatively TRBD1 (5 bases). This CDR3 comprises 15 residues. Germline-derived CDR1 and CDR2 are SGHTA and FQGNSA. V was clipped by 4 bases and J by 1 base, with 13 bases between them. The CDR3 nucleotides read TGTGCCAGCAGCTCCCAGGGTGCCGCGAACACTGAAGCTTTCTTT. This codes for CASSSQGAANTEAFF.

The chain has TRBV5-1 and TRBJ1-4; D is possibly TRBD1 (5 bases). In germline, CDR1 is SGHRS, CDR2 YFSETQ. The CDR3 consists of 14 residues. Between the trimmed V and J ends, which lost 5 bases and 4 bases, there was a span of 12 bases. CDR3 sequence reads: CASSLDTSNEKLFF. CDR3 sequence (DNA): TGCGCCAGCAGTCTGGACACAAGTAATGAAAAACTGTTTTTT.

J is TRBJ2-5 and V is TRBV10-2; D unresolved. CDR3 length: 14 amino acids. V lost 3 bases and J lost 0, with 8 bases in between. Germline CDR1 is WSHSY and CDR2 is SAAADI. The DNA of the CDR3 is TGCGCCAGCAGTGATGTCCCGTACCAAGAGACCCAGTACTTC. It codes for CASSDVPYQETQYF.

The V call is TRBV5-8, the J call TRBJ1-1; no firm D call. Germline V gene lookup returns CDR1 SGHTS and CDR2 YDEGEE. The V end lost 4 bases, the J end lost 5 bases, and 15 bases lay between the germline ends. This CDR3 contains 14 residues. The DNA for the CDR3 is TGTGCCAGCAGCCCCGGGTTTGGGAGAACTGAAGCTTTCTTT. Its translation: CASSPGFGRTEAFF.

Comment on this clone: Just one base apart from a much larger clone, this may be a read error. The same CDR3 is also encoded by other DNA sequences in this sample. In DNA, the CDR3 is TGTGCCAGCAGCTTGCGGGGGACTGAAGCTTTCTTT. The encoded protein is CASSLRGTEAFF. This chain connects TRBV5-6 to TRBJ1-1; D perhaps matches TRBD1 (5 bases). Germline CDR1 is SGHDT and CDR2 is YYEEEE. Trimming removed 1 base at V and 5 bases at J, with 6 bases between. The CDR3 is made up of 12 amino acids.

V and J are TRBV6-6 and TRBJ2-2; 14 positions agree with TRBD2. V gave up 5 bases and J gave up 6 bases; unmatched junction bases: 2. The length of the CDR3 is 15 residues. CDR1 and CDR2 (germline): MNHNY, SVGAGI (reference sequence). This CDR3 is CASSQGLAGAGELFF. The CDR3, as DNA: TGTGCCAGCAGTCAGGGACTAGCGGGGGCCGGGGAGCTGTTTTTT.

CDR3: CASSLVLGTGAEAFF. The CDR3 nucleotides read TGTGCCAGCAGCTTAGTGTTAGGGACAGGGGCCGAAGCTTTCTTT. The V and J genes are TRBV7-2 and TRBJ1-1, with 10 bases identical to TRBD1. With 1 base clipped from V and 8 bases from J, the junction kept 7 bases outside the gene matches. CDR3 size: 15 residues. Germline V gene data show CDR1 as SGHTA and CDR2 as FQGNSA. Combining the CDR3 with reference TRBV7-2 and TRBJ1-1 gives the whole variable domain GAGVSQSPSNKVTEKGKDVELRCDPISGHTALYWYRQSLGQGLEFLIYFQGNSAPDKSGLPSDRFSAERTGGSVSTLTIQRTQQEDSAVYLCASSLVLGTGAEAFFGQGTRLTVV.

The chain links TRBV2 to TRBJ1-2; D gene uncertain. CDR1 is SNHLY and CDR2 is FYNNEI in the germline V gene. Trimming stripped 7 bases from V and 2 bases from J, with 5 bases between. The CDR3 runs to 11 residues. The DNA for the CDR3 is TGTGCCAGCACACAGAACTATGGCTACACCTTC. Translation gives CASTQNYGYTF.

The chain couples TRBV5-1 to TRBJ2-1, with a weak D call TRBD1 (5 bases). Trimming cost V 0 bases and J 8 bases, with 6 bases left between them. This CDR3 is 12 amino acids long. CDR1 and CDR2 from the germline V gene are SGHRS and YFSETQ. The CDR3 protein is CASSLARDEQFF. The CDR3 coding sequence is TGCGCCAGCAGCTTGGCCAGGGATGAGCAGTTCTTC. Full variable domain (remainder filled in from reference TRBV5-1 and TRBJ2-1): KAGVTQTPRYLIKTRGQQVTLSCSPISGHRSVSWYQQTPGQGLQFLFEYFSETQRNKGNFPGRFSGRQFSNSRSEMNVSTLELGDSALYLCASSLARDEQFFGPGTRLTVL.

The gene calls are TRBV28 and TRBJ1-1, with D perhaps TRBD1 (5 bases). The CDR3 runs to 13 residues. Trimming took 3 bases from V and 10 from J, leaving 15 bases between them. Germline CDR1 reads MDHEN; CDR2 reads SYDVKM. The CDR3 sequence is CASSFIRVWGAFF. The DNA for the CDR3 is TGTGCCAGCAGTTTTATCAGGGTCTGGGGAGCTTTCTTT.

The CDR3 DNA follows: TGTGCCAGCAGCTTAAACCCCCAGTCCGGGGAGCTGTTTTTT. It specifies CASSLNPQSGELFF. The chain has TRBV7-2 and TRBJ2-2; D remains unclear. CDR3 length: 14 residues. The V end was cut by 2 bases, the J end by 6 bases, with 10 bases between. The germline V gene encodes CDR1 SGHTA and CDR2 FQGNSA.

Only one count was recorded for this clone. The gene calls are TRBV6-1 and TRBJ1-2; D is unresolved. This CDR3 region has 14 residues. Germline values: CDR1 MNHNS, CDR2 SASEGT. V was trimmed by 3 bases and J by 4 bases, leaving 12 bases between them. CDR3 bases: TGTGCCAGCAGTGACGTACAGACGAGCTATGGCTACACCTTC. This gives the protein CASSDVQTSYGYTF.

The chain combines TRBV9 with TRBJ2-2; D gene uncertain. Trimming stripped 6 bases from V and 6 bases from J, with 6 bases between. The CDR3 totals 11 residues. From germline, CDR1 is SGDLS and CDR2 YYNGEE. The CDR3 DNA reads as TGTGCCAGCAAGGCGGCCGGGGAGCTGTTTTTT. Translating it yields CASKAAGELFF. The full variable domain, completed using reference TRBV9 and TRBJ2-2, is DSGVTQTPKHLITATGQRVTLRCSPRSGDLSVYWYQQSLDQGLQFLIQYYNGEERAKGNILERFSAQQFPDLHSELNLSSLELGDSALYFCASKAAGELFFGEGSRLTVL.

The chain joins TRBV19 to TRBJ1-2, with no clear D. Germline V lookup: CDR1 LNHDA, CDR2 SQIVND (reference sequence). This CDR3 spans 13 amino acids. Trimming removed 4 bases from V and 2 bases from J, with 8 bases in between. The DNA for the CDR3 is TGTGCCAGTAGTAGGGCCCAGAACTATGGCTACACCTTC. As protein: CASSRAQNYGYTF.

This chain links TRBV19 with TRBJ2-4, with D perhaps TRBD2 (6 bases). Germline CDR1 is LNHDA and CDR2 is SQIVND (reference sequence). There are 11 residues in the CDR3. Trimming shortened V by 9 bases and J by 7 bases, and 10 bases separated the two germline ends. The CDR3 coding sequence is TGTGCCAGCGGTGGGGGGAACATTCAGTACTTC. Translated, it gives CASGGGNIQYF.